The 20 T cell receptor beta chains below were found in one sample sequenced in a study of cytomegalovirus exposure and HLA in healthy donors. In the PCR, 60 Vbeta and 13 Jbeta primers were used. Some clones are missing from TCRdb's copy, which holds only in-frame ones; the method was immunoSEQ multiplex PCR. In the table there are 95,000 to 150,000 clones, about 80% of which are singletons. The sequenced sample was PBMCs. The receptors were sampled from a man aged 30 to 39 in good health and CMV-seropositive.

The chain carries TRBV7-2 and TRBJ1-5; 7 bases fit TRBD1. CDR3 length: 16 amino acids. With V trimmed by 4 bases and J by 1 base, 7 bases remained unmatched. Germline loops: CDR1 SGHTA, CDR2 FQGNSA. The CDR3 region is CASSSELGQSNQPQHF. The DNA of the CDR3 is TGTGCCAGCAGCTCTGAACTGGGACAGAGCAATCAGCCCCAGCATTTT.

The rearrangement links TRBV27 to TRBJ2-3, with 8 positions matching TRBD1. The junction had 4 bases not matched to a gene; V was cut back by 3 bases and J by 2 bases. There are 15 residues in the CDR3. Germline CDR1 reads MNHEY; CDR2 reads SMNVEV (reference sequence). The chain's CDR3 is CASSLDRVPTDTQYF. The CDR3, as DNA: TGTGCCAGCAGTTTGGACAGGGTCCCCACAGATACGCAGTATTTT.

This clone was seen more than once but under ten times. This chain uses TRBV29-1 with TRBJ1-2, with a possible D match to TRBD1 (6 bases). The CDR3 contains 19 residues. CDR1 is SQVTM, CDR2 ANQGSEA, per germline. Trimming took 3 bases from V and 2 from J, leaving 28 bases between them. In DNA form, the CDR3 reads TGCAGCGTTGAGCCCAGACGGACAGACAGAAAGAGAACGAACTATGGCTACACCTTC. It yields the protein CSVEPRRTDRKRTNYGYTF.

The CDR3 reads CASSLLAGGNTGELFF. CDR3 bases: TGCGCCAGCAGCCTATTAGCGGGAGGGAACACCGGGGAGCTGTTTTTT. The chain recombines TRBV5-1 with TRBJ2-2; 10 bases line up with TRBD2. V dropped 4 bases and J dropped 1; count of bases not matched to a gene: 4. This CDR3 contains 16 residues. CDR1 SGHRS and CDR2 YFSETQ come from the germline V gene. Complete variable domain (other parts from reference TRBV5-1 and TRBJ2-2): KAGVTQTPRYLIKTRGQQVTLSCSPISGHRSVSWYQQTPGQGLQFLFEYFSETQRNKGNFPGRFSGRQFSNSRSEMNVSTLELGDSALYLCASSLLAGGNTGELFFGEGSRLTVL.

This clone was seen once. The chain couples TRBV5-1 to TRBJ2-1, with D hard to call. The ends were cut back, 4 bases at V and 5 bases at J, with 7 bases in the middle. Germline V gene data show CDR1 as SGHRS and CDR2 as YFSETQ. This CDR3 is built from 12 residues. CDR3 sequence (DNA): TGCGCCAGCAGCGCGGAAGACAATGAGCAGTTCTTC. As protein: CASSAEDNEQFF.

J is TRBJ2-3 and V is TRBV5-4; 9 bases line up with TRBD2. CDR1 and CDR2 from the germline V gene are SGHNT and YYREEE (reference sequence). J was trimmed by 14 bases and V by 2 bases; bases with no gene match: 12. The CDR3 is 14 amino acids. The chain's CDR3 is CASSFSTSGSPPYF. For the CDR3, the DNA is TGTGCCAGCAGCTTTTCAACTAGCGGGTCGCCGCCGTATTTT.

The chain couples TRBV29-1 to TRBJ2-1; D is possibly TRBD1 (6 bases). The CDR3 is made up of 13 amino acids. The germline V and J ends were trimmed by 7 bases and 3 bases, with 13 bases remaining between them. Germline-derived CDR1 and CDR2 are SQVTM and ANQGSEA. CDR3 sequence (DNA): TGCAGCGCCGAGGGCAGGGGCTACAATGAGCAGTTCTTC. Amino acids: CSAEGRGYNEQFF.

The gene calls are TRBV11-3 and TRBJ2-7; D not resolved. Germline V CDR1 and CDR2: SGHNT, YENEEA. This CDR3 is 13 amino acids long. Trimming removed 0 bases from V and 2 bases from J, with 5 bases in between. The CDR3 loop reads CASSLDSAYEQYF. The DNA for the CDR3 is TGTGCCAGCAGCTTAGATTCGGCCTACGAGCAGTACTTC.

This clone was seen a single time. The chain links TRBV18 to TRBJ1-1; D gene uncertain. This CDR3 contains 14 residues. The germline V and J ends were trimmed by 3 bases and 1 base, with 9 bases remaining between them. The V gene's germline CDR1 is KGHSH and CDR2 LQKENI. For the CDR3, the DNA is TGTGCCAGCTCACCTCTGCGTGGGAACACTGAAGCTTTCTTT. The encoded protein is CASSPLRGNTEAFF.

The CDR3 here is CASRRESSYEQYF. The DNA for the CDR3 is TGTGCCAGCAGGCGGGAGTCCTCCTACGAGCAGTACTTC. The gene calls are TRBV6-1 and TRBJ2-7; 7 bases are a match to TRBD2. The junction had 2 bases not matched to a gene; V was cut back by 6 bases and J by 0 bases. This CDR3 has 13 amino acids. CDR1 is MNHNS, CDR2 SASEGT, per germline.

This rearrangement joins TRBV5-4 to TRBJ1-1, with 8 nucleotides matching TRBD1. The ends lost 4 bases at V and 4 bases at J; junction bases unmatched: 6. This CDR3 has 14 amino acids. CDR1 is SGHNT and CDR2 is YYREEE in the germline V gene (reference sequence). CDR3 nucleotides: TGTGCCAGCAGCCCAGGACAGGGAGGCACTGAAGCTTTCTTT. Its translation is CASSPGQGGTEAFF.

The V and J genes are TRBV29-1 and TRBJ2-1, with TRBD2 matching over 7 bases. Germline lookup yields CDR1 SQVTM and CDR2 ANQGSEA. With 8 bases clipped from V and 5 bases from J, the junction kept 6 bases outside the gene matches. This CDR3 comprises 12 residues. As DNA, the CDR3 is TGCAGCCTTTGGGGGGGGAACAATGAGCAGTTCTTC. It yields the protein CSLWGGNNEQFF.

A note on this clone: The sample carries other DNA sequences with the same CDR3. The V and J genes are TRBV27 and TRBJ2-1; no firm D call. The CDR3 sequence is 13 residues long. The V end was cut by 5 bases, the J end by 0 bases, with 5 bases between. Per the germline V gene, CDR1 is MNHEY and CDR2 is SMNVEV (reference sequence). DNA of the CDR3: TGTGCCAGCAGTCTGAGCTCCTACAATGAGCAGTTCTTC. It codes for CASSLSSYNEQFF.

The V call is TRBV4-3, the J call TRBJ2-7; D perhaps matches TRBD1 (6 bases). Trimming left V 0 bases short and J 8 bases short, with 14 bases between. Germline V gives CDR1 LGHNA, CDR2 YSLEER. The CDR3 consists of 14 residues. The CDR3 loop is CASSQDSRGLKQYF. The CDR3 DNA reads as TGCGCCAGCAGCCAAGATTCGAGGGGGTTGAAGCAGTACTTC.

The gene calls are TRBV12-5 and TRBJ1-1; 12 bases map to TRBD1. The germline gives CDR1 LGHNT, CDR2 FRNRAP. The CDR3 length is 19 residues. V lost 3 bases, J lost 1 base, and 12 bases stayed unmatched. The CDR3 sequence: CASGFWVRGQGATNTEAFF. CDR3 nucleotides: TGTGCTAGTGGTTTTTGGGTCCGGGGACAGGGGGCCACGAACACTGAAGCTTTCTTT.

This clone is a singleton in its sample. The chain employs TRBV27 and TRBJ2-1; 9 nucleotides agree with TRBD2. CDR3 size: 18 residues. The trim removed 9 bases at V and 3 bases at J, leaving 18 bases unmatched. Germline V gene lookup returns CDR1 MNHEY and CDR2 SMNVEV (reference sequence). The CDR3 DNA follows: TGTGCCAGACGTGGAATAGCGGGAGCTGACCCTGGCTACAATGAGCAGTTCTTC. As protein: CARRGIAGADPGYNEQFF.

This clone was recorded a few times. The chain has TRBV19 and TRBJ2-7, with 11 bases matching TRBD2. The germline V gene encodes CDR1 LNHDA and CDR2 SQIVND (reference sequence). This CDR3 spans 15 amino acids. After removal of 6 bases from V and 7 bases from J, the junction contained 11 bases not matched to a gene. The CDR3 DNA is TGTGCCAGTAGCTCCCCACTAGCGGGAGCCATGGAGCAGTACTTC. Its translation: CASSSPLAGAMEQYF.

The V gene is TRBV7-9, the J gene TRBJ1-2; maybe TRBD1 (5 bases). The CDR3 contains 16 residues. Trimming removed 5 bases at V and 1 base at J, with 17 bases between. Germline lookup yields CDR1 SEHNR and CDR2 FQNEAQ (reference sequence). This CDR3 is CASSPAPTVNNYGYTF. CDR3 in DNA: TGTGCCAGCAGCCCCGCGCCGACAGTGAATAACTATGGCTACACCTTC.

This clone was counted a single time. CDR3 sequence reads: CASSVSGQGVGYTF. CDR3 sequence (DNA): TGTGCCAGCAGCGTTTCGGGACAGGGAGTAGGCTACACCTTC. The V call is TRBV27, the J call TRBJ1-2; 9 nucleotides line up with TRBD1. The CDR3 is made up of 14 amino acids. The J segment lost 8 bases and the V segment lost 6 bases, leaving 10 bases of the junction unmatched. Germline assignment: CDR1 MNHEY and CDR2 SMNVEV (reference sequence).

The chain couples TRBV5-1 to TRBJ2-3, with 12 bases fitting TRBD2. V lost 0 bases to trimming and J lost 4 bases; unmatched junction nucleotides: 6. The CDR3 runs 17 residues. Germline values: CDR1 SGHRS, CDR2 YFSETQ. CDR3 nucleotides: TGCGCCAGCAGCTTGGCTTCTAGCGGGAGGGTCGCAGATACGCAGTATTTT. Protein product: CASSLASSGRVADTQYF.